This T cell receptor (beta chain) was sequenced for a study of T cells after yellow fever vaccination. Turning to the study itself: When fractions had low cell numbers, they were prepared with SMART-Seq v4 Ultra Low Input. Notes on the study in general: Reappearance after the booster was observed for most primary-vaccination clones (more than 95% CD4, roughly 88% CD8). Any FACS-sorted repertoire could hold abundant clonotypes that contaminate it from the bulk population.

This clonotype was recorded a few times. Its antigen is not identified. From germline, CDR1 is SEHNR and CDR2 FQNEAQ (reference sequence). V gave up 5 bases and J gave up 4 bases, with 6 bases separating them. The CDR3 sequence is 11 residues long. Making TCR cDNA involved 5'RACE template switching, which added UMIs and a universal primer site. TCRdb redid the calling of the 5' RACE reads with MiXCR, one entry per CDR3 protein. The sample records about 580,000 distinct CDR3 sequences, roughly 17% being singletons. Sequenced here: PBMCs, sampled 4 to 5 days after the first yellow fever vaccination. The V call is TRBV7-9, the J call TRBJ2-7; no reliable D call. The TCR was taken from a man younger than 35 who received the YFV17D yellow fever vaccine. DNA of the CDR3: TGTGCCAGCAGCATAGGTTACGAGCAGTACGTC. Its translation: CASSIGYEQYV.